One sample yielded the 23 T cell receptor beta chains listed below, sequenced in a study of technical replicates of blood from a handful of donors. TCRdb keeps only in-frame clones here, not all; method: immunoSEQ multiplex PCR. Among about 88,000 clones listed, around 94% were seen once. The sample taken for sequencing was T cells isolated from PBMCs. Every receptor here comes from a human donor in good health.

The chain has TRBV7-6 and TRBJ2-1; TRBD2 matches at 8 bases. V lost 1 base and J lost 7; bases outside the gene matches: 9. CDR1 is SGHVS and CDR2 is FNYEAQ in the germline V gene. The CDR3 totals 16 residues. CDR3 residues: CASSLVLADKGNEQFF. The CDR3 DNA sequence: TGTGCCAGCAGCTTAGTACTAGCGGACAAGGGGAATGAGCAGTTCTTC. Filled out from reference TRBV7-6 and TRBJ2-1, the complete variable domain reads GAGVSQSPRYKVTKRGQDVALRCDPISGHVSLYWYRQALGQGPEFLTYFNYEAQQDKSGLPNDRFSAERPEGSISTLTIQRTEQRDSAMYRCASSLVLADKGNEQFFGPGTRLTVL.

The chain uses TRBV7-6 and TRBJ2-2; TRBD2 aligns across 14 bases. CDR3 size: 17 residues. Germline loops: CDR1 SGHVS, CDR2 FNYEAQ. Trimming took 3 bases from V and 6 from J; bases not matched to a gene: 6. The CDR3 is CASSFGLAGGVAGELFF. For the CDR3, the DNA is TGTGCCAGCAGCTTCGGACTAGCGGGAGGCGTTGCCGGGGAGCTGTTTTTT. The full variable domain, its missing parts supplied by reference TRBV7-6 and TRBJ2-2, is GAGVSQSPRYKVTKRGQDVALRCDPISGHVSLYWYRQALGQGPEFLTYFNYEAQQDKSGLPNDRFSAERPEGSISTLTIQRTEQRDSAMYRCASSFGLAGGVAGELFFGEGSRLTVL.

This clone has only one observation. The chain is built from TRBV5-1 and TRBJ2-5; tentatively, D is TRBD2 (5 bases). V was clipped by 0 bases and J by 4 bases, with 10 bases between them. Germline CDR1 is SGHRS and CDR2 is YFSETQ. CDR3 length: 14 residues. The DNA for the CDR3 is TGCGCCAGCAGCTTGGATCCGGGGAGAGAGACCCAGTACTTC. This translates into CASSLDPGRETQYF.

The chain has TRBV29-1 and TRBJ2-3; 11 bases match TRBD1. This CDR3 is built from 15 residues. Looked up from germline, CDR1 is SQVTM and CDR2 is ANQGSEA. The V and J ends lost 4 bases and 4 bases, in that order; junction bases with no gene match: 7. The CDR3, as DNA: TGCAGCGTTGTAAGTCGGACAGGGGGCCCAGATACGCAGTATTTT. Protein sequence: CSVVSRTGGPDTQYF.

The V and J genes are TRBV7-9 and TRBJ2-7; 8 bases are a match to TRBD1. The trim removed 3 bases at V and 1 base at J, leaving 5 bases unmatched. Germline V lookup: CDR1 SEHNR, CDR2 FQNEAQ (reference sequence). This CDR3 has 15 amino acids. The DNA for the CDR3 is TGTGCCAGCAGCTTTGGGACAGGATCATCCTACGAGCAGTACTTC. Protein product: CASSFGTGSSYEQYF.

The V call is TRBV12-2, the J call TRBJ1-2. TRBV12-2 is reported as a pseudogene. The length of the CDR3 is 14 residues. The CDR3, as DNA: TGTGCAAGTCGCTTGGCCGGGACTCCCTATGGCTACACCTTC. Translated, it gives CASRLAGTPYGYTF.

This chain connects TRBV7-2 to TRBJ2-7; D is unclear. The CDR3 is 13 amino acids. The germline V gene has CDR1 SGHTA and CDR2 FQGNSA. Between the trimmed V and J ends, which lost 5 bases and 3 bases, there was a span of 11 bases. The CDR3 bases are TGTGCCAGCAGCGGAGCCCGTATCTACGAGCAGTACTTC. Amino acids: CASSGARIYEQYF. The entire variable domain, with the rest obtained from reference TRBV7-2 and TRBJ2-7, is as follows: GAGVSQSPSNKVTEKGKDVELRCDPISGHTALYWYRQSLGQGLEFLIYFQGNSAPDKSGLPSDRFSAERTGGSVSTLTIQRTQQEDSAVYLCASSGARIYEQYFGPGTRLTVT.

This chain links TRBV13 with TRBJ2-7; 7 bases agree with TRBD2. The V gene's germline CDR1 is PRHDT and CDR2 FYEKMQ (reference sequence). V gave up 1 base and J gave up 2 bases; unmatched junction bases: 5. The CDR3 totals 15 residues. The CDR3 DNA sequence: TGTGCCAGCAGCTTAGAAGCAGCGGGAACCTACGAGCAGTACTTC. It is translated as CASSLEAAGTYEQYF.

The V and J genes are TRBV2 and TRBJ2-2, with a tentative D call TRBD2 (6 bases). Trimming pared 6 bases from V and 8 bases from J, leaving 13 bases between. The CDR3 totals 13 residues. Per the germline V gene, CDR1 is SNHLY and CDR2 is FYNNEI. The CDR3 DNA reads as TGTGCCAGCAGGGGACTGGCCGTGGGGGAGCTGTTTTTT. Encoded protein: CASRGLAVGELFF.

The rearrangement uses TRBV18 and TRBJ2-2, with 7 bases aligning to TRBD1. This CDR3 spans 14 amino acids. Germline CDR1 KGHSH, CDR2 LQKENI. With V trimmed by 8 bases and J by 5 bases, 8 bases remained unmatched. CDR3 in amino acids: CASLMTGSTGELFF. CDR3 DNA: TGTGCCAGCCTAATGACAGGGTCGACCGGGGAGCTGTTTTTT.

In its sample, this clone was seen a few times. The rearrangement joins TRBV11-2 to TRBJ1-3; 9 nucleotides match TRBD1. The ends lost 4 bases at V and 8 bases at J; junction bases unmatched: 9. Germline values: CDR1 SGHAT, CDR2 FQNNGV. This CDR3 is 15 amino acids long. DNA for the CDR3: TGTGCCAGCAGCTCACAACAGGGGGCGGAAGACACCATATATTTT. Protein product: CASSSQQGAEDTIYF.

The chain couples TRBV19 to TRBJ2-7; 8 bases are shared with TRBD1. Trimming cost V 6 bases and J 5 bases; bases outside gene matches: 12. In germline, CDR1 is LNHDA, CDR2 SQIVND (reference sequence). The CDR3 spans 15 residues. In DNA form, the CDR3 reads TGTGCCAGTAGCACCGGGACAGGAGTGCTCCACGAGCAGTACTTC. This codes for CASSTGTGVLHEQYF.

This clone has just one count. The rearrangement links TRBV6-5 to TRBJ2-5; the D is unclear. Germline V gene data show CDR1 as MNHEY and CDR2 as SVGAGI. CDR3 size: 15 residues. V lost 2 bases and J lost 0, with 10 bases in between. The CDR3 region has the DNA TGTGCCAGCAGTTACCAGTTGGCAGACCAAGAGACCCAGTACTTC. Translation: CASSYQLADQETQYF.

This chain links TRBV7-9 with TRBJ2-2; D perhaps matches TRBD1 (5 bases). V lost 5 bases, J lost 8 bases, and 21 bases lay in between. The CDR3 is 16 residues long. Per the germline V gene, CDR1 is SEHNR and CDR2 is FQNEAQ (reference sequence). CDR3 sequence (DNA): TGTGCCAGCAGCCCAACGAACCTCAGGGTAGCTGGGGAGCTGTTTTTT. Translated, it gives CASSPTNLRVAGELFF.

This rearrangement joins TRBV5-1 to TRBJ2-1, with TRBD2 identical over 8 bases. V was clipped by 1 base and J by 5 bases; unmatched bases: 5. The CDR3 has 15 residues. Germline V gene data show CDR1 as SGHRS and CDR2 as YFSETQ. CDR3 loop: CASSLPSGGDNEQFF. CDR3 in DNA: TGCGCCAGCAGCTTGCCCAGCGGGGGAGACAATGAGCAGTTCTTC.

This rearrangement joins TRBV27 to TRBJ1-5; D gene unclear. The CDR3 covers 17 residues. Germline CDR1 MNHEY, CDR2 SMNVEV (reference sequence). The V end lost 5 bases, the J end lost 3 bases, and 20 bases lay between the germline ends. The CDR3 DNA sequence: TGTGCCAGCAGTCCCCTTCCACGAGGAGGGTTCAATCAGCCCCAGCATTTT. Its protein product is CASSPLPRGGFNQPQHF.

V and J are TRBV5-1 and TRBJ2-1; D uncertain. The CDR3 is made up of 14 amino acids. V lost 4 bases and J 3 bases, leaving 11 bases between the germline ends. In germline, CDR1 is SGHRS, CDR2 YFSETQ. The CDR3 here is CASSPPELYNEQFF. The CDR3 DNA reads as TGCGCCAGCAGCCCGCCGGAGCTCTACAATGAGCAGTTCTTC.

The chain recombines TRBV30 with TRBJ1-2; weak D call: TRBD1 (5 bases). CDR3 length: 15 amino acids. Trimming removed 0 bases from V and 6 bases from J, with 17 bases in between. From germline, CDR1 is GTSNPN and CDR2 SVGIG (reference sequence). The CDR3 nucleotides are TGTGCCTGGAGTGTAAAAGGGGCACCCCGGGATGGCTACACCTTC. This sequence encodes CAWSVKGAPRDGYTF.

This sequence joins TRBV2 and TRBJ2-7, with 13 bases fitting TRBD2. The germline CDR1 and CDR2 sequences are SNHLY and FYNNEI. The CDR3 sequence is 15 residues long. Unmatched junction bases numbered 5, after V lost 5 bases and J lost 4 bases. The CDR3 sequence is CASSRTSGSGYEQYF. In DNA form, the CDR3 reads TGTGCCAGCAGTCGGACTAGCGGGAGTGGGTACGAGCAGTACTTC.

The rearrangement links TRBV2 to TRBJ1-4; D is undetermined. Germline-derived CDR1 and CDR2 are SNHLY and FYNNEI. The CDR3 runs to 13 residues. V was clipped by 3 bases and J by 14 bases, with 16 bases between them. The chain's CDR3 is CASSESTPFSLFF. CDR3 sequence (DNA): TGTGCCAGCAGTGAGTCTACTCCCTTTAGTCTGTTTTTT.

The rearrangement uses TRBV6-1 and TRBJ1-1; D is perhaps TRBD1 (5 bases). Deletions cut 3 bases from V and 7 bases from J, with 18 bases between. The CDR3 has 15 amino acids. CDR1 is MNHNS and CDR2 is SASEGT in the germline V gene. For the CDR3, the DNA is TGTGCCAGCAGTGACAATTCAAAAAGGGGCCTTGAAGCTTTCTTT. Its protein product is CASSDNSKRGLEAFF.

The genes are TRBV5-1 and TRBJ2-7, with D possibly TRBD1 on 6 matching bases. Looked up from germline, CDR1 is SGHRS and CDR2 is YFSETQ. This CDR3 spans 17 amino acids. V gave up 0 bases and J gave up 2 bases, with 18 bases separating them. CDR3 bases: TGCGCCAGCAGCTTGGGCCCACTAGACAGGTCGGCCTACGAGCAGTACTTC. Its translation: CASSLGPLDRSAYEQYF.

This clone was seen only once. The rearrangement joins TRBV5-4 to TRBJ2-2; D gene unclear. The germline V gene encodes CDR1 SGHNT and CDR2 YYREEE (reference sequence). The CDR3 spans 15 residues. The V gene lost 2 bases and the J gene lost 0 bases, with 8 bases spanning the gap. In DNA, the CDR3 is TGTGCCAGCAGCTTCGGCGGTACGAACACCGGGGAGCTGTTTTTT. It codes for CASSFGGTNTGELFF.